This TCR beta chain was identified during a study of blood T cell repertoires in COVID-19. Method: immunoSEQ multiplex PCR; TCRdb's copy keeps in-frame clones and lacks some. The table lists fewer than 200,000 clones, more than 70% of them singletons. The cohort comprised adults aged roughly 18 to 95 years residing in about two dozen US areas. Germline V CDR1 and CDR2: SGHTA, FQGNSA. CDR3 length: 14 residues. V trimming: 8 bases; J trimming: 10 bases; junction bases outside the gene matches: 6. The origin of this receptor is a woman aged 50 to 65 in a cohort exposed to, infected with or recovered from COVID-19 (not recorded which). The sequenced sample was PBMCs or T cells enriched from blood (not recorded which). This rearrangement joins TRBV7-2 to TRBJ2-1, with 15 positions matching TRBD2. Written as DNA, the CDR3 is TGTGCCAGCGCACCCGGGACTAGCGGGAGGGAGCAGTTCTTC. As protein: CASAPGTSGREQFF.